The T cell receptor beta chain under discussion was sequenced for a study of T cell changes during pregnancy in multiple sclerosis. Assay: immunoSEQ multiplex PCR; the TCRdb copy retains only in-frame clones and omits some. The sample contains tens of thousands of clones, almost 97% of which appear only once. The length of the CDR3 is 14 residues. The germline V gene has CDR1 SGHTA and CDR2 FQGNSA. Sample: CD8+ T cells from peripheral blood mononuclear cells, taken after pregnancy. This clonotype was obtained from a female donor with multiple sclerosis, enrolled in a pregnancy study. The rearrangement links TRBV7-2 to TRBJ2-5; the match to TRBD2 covers 9 bases. The J call is doubtful: the DNA matches TRBJ2-7 better. CDR3 nucleotide sequence: TGTGCCAGCAGCTTAGGACTAGCGGCCTACGAGCAGTACTTC. This translates into CASSLGLAAYEQYF.